This T cell receptor (beta chain) was sequenced during a study of Ad26.COV2.S vaccination and SARS-CoV-2 variants listed by TCRdb under 2021. At the level of the whole study: Donors in the vaccine arm were drawn from COV1001, a phase I-IIa trial of Ad26.COV2.S in healthy adults that was multicentre, randomized, double-blind and placebo-controlled. Sequencing of the TCRbeta repertoire served to evaluate the specificity and breadth of SARS-CoV-2-reactive T cell receptors following Ad26.COV2.S vaccination. The TCR-sequenced set comprised about 32 samples: approximately 20 Ad26.COV2.S vaccine recipients, 5 placebo recipients and 8 SARS-CoV-2 convalescent individuals. Ad26.COV2.S was given intramuscularly at 5x10^10 or 1x10^11 viral particles, as a single shot or as two shots 56 days apart. Trial participants were randomized into five groups of five: low-dose or high-dose Ad26.COV2.S given once or twice, or placebo on both occasions. Investigators remained blinded to trial group allocation during experiments and outcome assessment. What the study reported, not specific to this receptor: The authors noted that total T cell responses may have been underestimated by the TCR breadth and depth analyses. Substantial breadth of spike-specific CD8+ and CD4+ T cell responses was reported after vaccination. Ad26.COV2.S recipients had higher spike-specific TCR breadth than placebo recipients (P = 0.0014). Non-spike TCR breadth was comparable between vaccine and placebo recipients, consistent with the vaccine containing only spike. The study was not powered for comparison of responses between vaccine doses or regimens.

About this clone: Its antigen has not been determined. The input lacks base qualities; no much larger clone sits a single base away.

Reading the label with the study, this specimen's treatment or condition is: about 20 received Ad26.COV2.S at low or high dose, single or two shots; roughly five received placebo; per-sample allocation not given. Repertoires of vaccine and placebo recipients were sequenced from samples collected on day 63 after the first injection. Cohort 1b enrolled roughly 25 adults aged 18-55 years at a single site in Boston, USA, between 29 July and 7 August 2020. Ad26.COV2.S consisted of a replication-incompetent adenovirus type 26 vector by which a prefusion-stabilized SARS-CoV-2 spike protein from the original Wuhan strain was expressed. The immunoSEQ Assay was the method used to sequence TCRbeta CDR3 regions. After extraction, genomic DNA underwent amplification by bias-controlled multiplex PCR, followed by high-throughput sequencing. As for the authors' bioinformatics: To quantify the absolute abundance of each unique TCRbeta CDR3 region, sequences were collapsed and filtered. T cell fraction was estimated by normalization of TCRbeta template counts to usable DNA, with usable DNA being measured through amplification of reference genes present in all nucleated cells. Repertoire TCRs were annotated as SARS-CoV-2-specific by exact matching of V gene, CDR3 amino acid sequence and J gene to a known reactive TCR set. The reference SARS-CoV-2 TCR set came from MIRA and was filtered for enrichment in COVID-19-positive ImmuneCODE repertoires, removing public or cross-reactive TCRs. Based on the MIRA antigens, annotated TCRs were further analysed at the level of specific ORF or position within ORF. Breadth was defined as the number of annotated unique rearrangements divided by the total number of unique productive rearrangements, and depth was defined as the summed frequency of the annotated unique rearrangements. TCR breadth was compared between groups using two-sided Wilcoxon rank-sum tests. As stored in TCRdb, this immuneACCESS dataset retains in-frame rearrangements with V and J assigned. A fraction of the clones does not appear; measured against another copy, unresolved V genes explain less than half of the discrepancy, and the remainder lacks a known reason. V and J calls and clone size come straight from that table; D and trimming were deduced from the DNA. The sample profile shows approximately 500,000 clones; 87% of them were found once. Of the sample, over 10% falls within the top ten clones.

Material: peripheral blood, obtained in a trial of Ad26.COV2.S vaccine versus placebo. The TCR sequence derives from a person aged 18-65 years who received the Ad26.COV2.S COVID-19 vaccine or a placebo.

The sequenced DNA is TGCAGCGTAACCTCCGGGGCCGATACGCAGTATTTT. This yields the protein CSVTSGADTQYF. The rearrangement combines TRBV29-1 with TRBJ2-3; the D call is tentative, TRBD1 or TRBD2, as each matches 5 bases. The germline V gene provides CDR1 SQVTM and CDR2 ANQGSEA. CDR3 length: 12 amino acids, cysteine to phenylalanine. CDR3 DNA is the only sequence kept; it has 36 bases, read in frame from the first base. V is shortened by 6 bases, J by 6 bases, and the region joining them spans 13 bases.